These T cell receptor beta chains were read from a single sample in a study of CD8+ T cells in alopecia areata. The method was immunoSEQ multiplex PCR; TCRdb's version includes in-frame clones alone and lacks a portion of them. The sample contains 150,000 or so clones, 75% to 90% of which appear only once. Sequencing was performed on CD8+ T cells sorted from blood, taken at week 0. Source of these receptors: a human donor with alopecia areata. Both conserved end residues are part of each CDR3. Each record gives: J gene, V gene, D gene, CDR3 length, clone size, CDR3 protein, CDR3 DNA. A D gene is named only where the DNA matches it firmly. Only part of the rows carry a size: once, few, many, or a class if the clone is expanded.

J gene: TRBJ2-7; V gene: TRBV7-9; D gene: -; CDR3 length: 12; clone size: -; CDR3 protein: CASSNQKWEQYF; CDR3 DNA: TGTGCCAGCAGCAACCAAAAGTGGGAGCAGTACTTC
J gene: TRBJ2-7; V gene: TRBV7-9; D gene: -; CDR3 length: 15; clone size: few; CDR3 protein: CATKGPTNPIYEQYF; CDR3 DNA: TGTGCCACCAAGGGTCCGACAAATCCGATCTACGAGCAGTACTTC
J gene: TRBJ2-3; V gene: TRBV5-4; D gene: -; CDR3 length: 15; clone size: once; CDR3 protein: CASSLWVGSTDTQYF; CDR3 DNA: TGTGCCAGCAGCTTGTGGGTCGGATCCACAGATACGCAGTATTTT
J gene: TRBJ2-5; V gene: TRBV11-3; D gene: TRBD2; CDR3 length: 15; clone size: -; CDR3 protein: CASSPSGGPQETQYF; CDR3 DNA: TGTGCCAGCAGCCCTAGCGGGGGGCCCCAAGAGACCCAGTACTTC
J gene: TRBJ1-1; V gene: TRBV27; D gene: TRBD1; CDR3 length: 14; clone size: once; CDR3 protein: CASIERGTAPEAFF; CDR3 DNA: TGTGCCAGCATCGAAAGAGGGACAGCCCCTGAAGCTTTCTTT
J gene: TRBJ2-3; V gene: TRBV6-4; D gene: TRBD2; CDR3 length: 15; clone size: -; CDR3 protein: CASSSLAGSTDTQYF; CDR3 DNA: TGTGCCAGCAGCTCCCTAGCGGGGAGCACAGATACGCAGTATTTT
J gene: TRBJ1-1; V gene: TRBV29-1; D gene: -; CDR3 length: 10; clone size: -; CDR3 protein: CSVGGTEAFF; CDR3 DNA: TGCAGCGTGGGGGGCACTGAAGCTTTCTTT
J gene: TRBJ1-2; V gene: TRBV29-1; D gene: TRBD1; CDR3 length: 14; clone size: once; CDR3 protein: CSVETGGTNYGYTF; CDR3 DNA: TGCAGCGTTGAGACAGGGGGAACTAACTATGGCTACACCTTC
J gene: TRBJ2-5; V gene: TRBV15; D gene: -; CDR3 length: 19; clone size: -; CDR3 protein: CATSRGGTAAEGVRETQYF; CDR3 DNA: TGTGCCACCAGCAGAGGGGGGACAGCAGCGGAGGGAGTGCGGGAGACCCAGTACTTC
J gene: TRBJ1-3; V gene: TRBV5-6; D gene: -; CDR3 length: 17; clone size: -; CDR3 protein: CASSFSPKGARGNTIYF; CDR3 DNA: TGTGCCAGCAGCTTTTCGCCTAAAGGGGCGCGTGGAAACACCATATATTTT
J gene: TRBJ2-1; V gene: TRBV30; D gene: TRBD2; CDR3 length: 16; clone size: -; CDR3 protein: CAWRSLAGGHYNEQFF; CDR3 DNA: TGTGCCTGGAGATCCCTAGCGGGAGGACACTACAATGAGCAGTTCTTC
J gene: TRBJ2-2; V gene: TRBV7-3; D gene: -; CDR3 length: 17; clone size: -; CDR3 protein: CASSLPQDRANTGELFF; CDR3 DNA: TGTGCCAGCAGCTTACCCCAGGACAGAGCGAACACCGGGGAGCTGTTTTTT
J gene: TRBJ2-7; V gene: TRBV29-1; D gene: -; CDR3 length: 13; clone size: few; CDR3 protein: CSVFGTDSYEQYF; CDR3 DNA: TGCAGCGTTTTCGGGACTGATTCCTACGAGCAGTACTTC
J gene: TRBJ2-7; V gene: TRBV18; D gene: -; CDR3 length: 14; clone size: -; CDR3 protein: CASSATEVVYEQYF; CDR3 DNA: TGTGCCAGCTCAGCGACGGAGGTCGTCTACGAGCAGTACTTC
J gene: TRBJ2-7; V gene: TRBV5-6; D gene: -; CDR3 length: 14; clone size: -; CDR3 protein: CASSLGGSRYEQYF; CDR3 DNA: TGTGCCAGCAGCTTGGGTGGGAGTCGGTACGAGCAGTACTTC
J gene: TRBJ2-3; V gene: TRBV9; D gene: -; CDR3 length: 13; clone size: -; CDR3 protein: CASSVTGSDTQYF; CDR3 DNA: TGTGCCAGCAGCGTAACGGGGTCGGATACGCAGTATTTT
J gene: TRBJ2-1; V gene: TRBV29-1; D gene: -; CDR3 length: 13; clone size: -; CDR3 protein: CSVSPESSVEQFF; CDR3 DNA: TGCAGCGTTTCCCCCGAATCATCGGTTGAGCAGTTCTTC
J gene: TRBJ2-1; V gene: TRBV19; D gene: TRBD2; CDR3 length: 15; clone size: -; CDR3 protein: CASSIGLAGYNEQFF; CDR3 DNA: TGTGCCAGTAGTATAGGACTAGCGGGCTACAATGAGCAGTTCTTC
J gene: TRBJ1-1; V gene: TRBV10-3; D gene: -; CDR3 length: 17; clone size: -; CDR3 protein: CAISEPPGGGVNTEAFF; CDR3 DNA: TGTGCCATCAGTGAGCCACCCGGTGGGGGGGTGAACACTGAAGCTTTCTTT
J gene: TRBJ2-3; V gene: TRBV27; D gene: -; CDR3 length: 14; clone size: -; CDR3 protein: CASSWSQGSDTQYF; CDR3 DNA: TGTGCCAGCAGTTGGTCCCAAGGATCAGATACGCAGTATTTT